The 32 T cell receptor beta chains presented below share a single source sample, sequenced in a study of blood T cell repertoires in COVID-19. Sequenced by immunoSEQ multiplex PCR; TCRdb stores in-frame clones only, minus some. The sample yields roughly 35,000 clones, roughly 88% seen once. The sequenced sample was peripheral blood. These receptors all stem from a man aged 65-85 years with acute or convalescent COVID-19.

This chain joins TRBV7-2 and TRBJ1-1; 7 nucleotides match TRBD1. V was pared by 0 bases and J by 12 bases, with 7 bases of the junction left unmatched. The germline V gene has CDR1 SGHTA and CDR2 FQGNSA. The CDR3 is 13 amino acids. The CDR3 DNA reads TGTGCCAGCAGCTTAGCAGGGGGCCCCCCAACTTTCTTT. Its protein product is CASSLAGGPPTFF.

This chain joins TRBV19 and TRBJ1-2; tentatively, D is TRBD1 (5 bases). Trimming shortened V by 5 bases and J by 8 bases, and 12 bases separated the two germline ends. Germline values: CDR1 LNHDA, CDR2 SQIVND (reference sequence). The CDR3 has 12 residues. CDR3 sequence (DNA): TGTGCCAGTAGTCCCCGGGGGTCGGGCTACACCTTC. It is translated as CASSPRGSGYTF.

The CDR3, as DNA: TGTGCCAGCAGATCCAGCCCGACGGCAGGTGAAAAACTGTTTTTT. Its protein product is CASRSSPTAGEKLFF. This chain connects TRBV5-4 to TRBJ1-4; no reliable D call. V lost 5 bases and J 7 bases, leaving 18 bases between the germline ends. Germline lookup yields CDR1 SGHNT and CDR2 YYREEE (reference sequence). The CDR3 sequence is 15 residues long. The complete variable domain, with remaining parts taken from reference TRBV5-4 and TRBJ1-4, reads ETGVTQSPTHLIKTRGQQVTLRCSSQSGHNTVSWYQQALGQGPQFIFQYYREEENGRGNFPPRFSGLQFPNYSSELNVNALELDDSALYLCASRSSPTAGEKLFFGSGTQLSVL.

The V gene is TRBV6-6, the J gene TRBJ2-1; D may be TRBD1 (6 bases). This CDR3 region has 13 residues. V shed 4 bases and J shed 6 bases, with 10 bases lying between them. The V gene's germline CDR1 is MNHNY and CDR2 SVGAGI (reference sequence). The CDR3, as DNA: TGTGCCAGCAGTTTCGCACAGGGCAATGAGCAGTTCTTC. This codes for CASSFAQGNEQFF.

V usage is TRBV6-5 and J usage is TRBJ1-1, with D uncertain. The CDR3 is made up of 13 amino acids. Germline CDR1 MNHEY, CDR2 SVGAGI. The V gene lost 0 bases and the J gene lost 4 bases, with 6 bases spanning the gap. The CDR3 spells CASSYSPSTEAFF. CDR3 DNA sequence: TGTGCCAGCAGTTACTCTCCCTCCACTGAAGCTTTCTTT.

The CDR3 loop is CASSGLAGDTDTQYF. The CDR3 nucleotides read TGTGCCAGCAGTGGACTAGCGGGGGACACAGATACGCAGTATTTT. The chain employs TRBV6-4 and TRBJ2-3, with 12 bases lining up with TRBD2. This CDR3 has 15 amino acids. The junction had 1 base not matched to a gene; V was cut back by 4 bases and J by 2 bases. Per germline, CDR1 MRHNA and CDR2 SNTAGT.

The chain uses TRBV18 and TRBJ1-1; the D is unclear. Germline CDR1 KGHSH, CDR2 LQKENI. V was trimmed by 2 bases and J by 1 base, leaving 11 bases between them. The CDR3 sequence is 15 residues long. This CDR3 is CASSPVSDSNTEAFF. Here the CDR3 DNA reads TGTGCCAGCTCACCAGTCTCAGATTCGAACACTGAAGCTTTCTTT.

The CDR3 loop reads CASSPGGKDGEQYF. The CDR3 DNA follows: TGTGCCAGCTCACCAGGGGGGAAGGACGGGGAGCAGTACTTC. The rearrangement links TRBV18 to TRBJ2-7; the D gene is possibly TRBD2 (6 bases). Trimming removed 2 bases from V and 7 bases from J, with 15 bases in between. Germline-derived CDR1 and CDR2 are KGHSH and LQKENI. The CDR3 extends over 14 amino acids.

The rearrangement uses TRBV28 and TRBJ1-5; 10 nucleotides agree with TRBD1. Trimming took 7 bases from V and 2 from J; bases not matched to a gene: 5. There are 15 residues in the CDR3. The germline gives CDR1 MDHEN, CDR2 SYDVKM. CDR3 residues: CASTRDRGGNQPQHF. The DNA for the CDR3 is TGTGCCAGCACGAGGGACAGGGGAGGCAATCAGCCCCAGCATTTT.

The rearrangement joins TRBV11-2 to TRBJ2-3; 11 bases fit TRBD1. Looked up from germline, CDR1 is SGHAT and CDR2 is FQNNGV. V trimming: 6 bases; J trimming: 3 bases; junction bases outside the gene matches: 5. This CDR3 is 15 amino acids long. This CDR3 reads CASRSGQGGTDTQYF. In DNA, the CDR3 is TGTGCCAGCAGATCGGGACAGGGGGGGACAGATACGCAGTATTTT.

Here the CDR3 reads CASSLSDGHQEQFF. As DNA, the CDR3 is TGTGCCAGCAGTTTATCCGATGGTCACCAGGAGCAGTTCTTC. The chain combines TRBV28 with TRBJ2-1; D not resolved. CDR1 is MDHEN and CDR2 is SYDVKM in the germline V gene. CDR3 length: 14 amino acids. Trimming stripped 1 base from V and 10 bases from J, with 14 bases between.

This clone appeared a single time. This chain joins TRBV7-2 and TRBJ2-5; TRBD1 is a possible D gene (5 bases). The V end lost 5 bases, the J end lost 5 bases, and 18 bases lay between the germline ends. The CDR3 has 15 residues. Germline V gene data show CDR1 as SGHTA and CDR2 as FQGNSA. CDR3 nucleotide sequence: TGTGCCAGCAGCCAGTCGACCAATTCAGGGGAGACCCAGTACTTC. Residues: CASSQSTNSGETQYF.

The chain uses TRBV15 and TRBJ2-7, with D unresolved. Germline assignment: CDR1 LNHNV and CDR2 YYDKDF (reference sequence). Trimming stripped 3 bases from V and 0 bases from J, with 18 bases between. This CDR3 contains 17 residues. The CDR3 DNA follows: TGTGCCACCAGCAGTCGCCCCCTCGACGGAGCCTCCTACGAGCAGTACTTC. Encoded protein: CATSSRPLDGASYEQYF.

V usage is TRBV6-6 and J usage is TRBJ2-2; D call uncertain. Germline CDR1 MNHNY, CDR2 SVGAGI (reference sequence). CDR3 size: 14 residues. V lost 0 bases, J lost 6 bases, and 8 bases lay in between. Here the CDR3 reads CASSYSAKSGELFF. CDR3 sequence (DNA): TGTGCCAGCAGTTACTCGGCCAAGTCCGGGGAGCTGTTTTTT.

The CDR3 nucleotides are TGTGCCAGCTCACCGGGACTAGCGGGAGGCAGTACCGGGGAGCTGTTTTTT. Residues: CASSPGLAGGSTGELFF. V gene TRBV18 combines with J gene TRBJ2-2; 15 nucleotides line up with TRBD2. This CDR3 is built from 17 residues. V shed 3 bases and J 5 bases; nucleotides not matched to a gene: 4. The germline V gene has CDR1 KGHSH and CDR2 LQKENI.

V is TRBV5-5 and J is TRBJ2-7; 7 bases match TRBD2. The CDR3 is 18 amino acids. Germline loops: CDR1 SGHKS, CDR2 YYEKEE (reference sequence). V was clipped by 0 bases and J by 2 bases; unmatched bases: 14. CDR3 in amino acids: CASSLVAGSSGIPYEQYF. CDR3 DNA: TGTGCCAGCAGCTTGGTGGCCGGGTCGAGCGGGATCCCCTACGAGCAGTACTTC.

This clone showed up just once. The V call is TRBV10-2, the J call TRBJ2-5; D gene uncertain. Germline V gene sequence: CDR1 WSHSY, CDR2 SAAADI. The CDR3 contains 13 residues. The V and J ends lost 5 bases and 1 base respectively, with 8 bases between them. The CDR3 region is CASSISSQETQYF. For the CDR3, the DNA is TGCGCCAGCAGTATCTCCAGCCAAGAGACCCAGTACTTC.

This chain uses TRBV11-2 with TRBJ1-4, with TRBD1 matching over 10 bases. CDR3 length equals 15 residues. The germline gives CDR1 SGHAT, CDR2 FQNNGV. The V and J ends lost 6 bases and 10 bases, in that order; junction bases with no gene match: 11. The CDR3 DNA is TGTGCCAGCAGTCGGGACAGGGGCTTCGTTGGAAAACTGTTTTTT. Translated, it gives CASSRDRGFVGKLFF.

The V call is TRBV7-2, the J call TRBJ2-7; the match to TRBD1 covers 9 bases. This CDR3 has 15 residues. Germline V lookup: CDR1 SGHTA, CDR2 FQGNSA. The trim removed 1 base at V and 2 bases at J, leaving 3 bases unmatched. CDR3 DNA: TGTGCCAGCAGCTTAGTTCGGGACAGGGCCTACGAGCAGTACTTC. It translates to CASSLVRDRAYEQYF.

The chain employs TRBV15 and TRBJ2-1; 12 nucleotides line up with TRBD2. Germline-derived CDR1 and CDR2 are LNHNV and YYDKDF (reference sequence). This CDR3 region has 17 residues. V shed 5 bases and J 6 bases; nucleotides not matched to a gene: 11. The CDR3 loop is CATSGLLAGGPGNEQFF. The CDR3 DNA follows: TGTGCCACCAGCGGACTTCTAGCGGGAGGGCCCGGCAATGAGCAGTTCTTC.

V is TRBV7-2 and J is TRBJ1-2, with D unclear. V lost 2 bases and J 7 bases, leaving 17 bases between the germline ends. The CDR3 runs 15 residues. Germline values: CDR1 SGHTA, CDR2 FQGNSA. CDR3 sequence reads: CASSLMVAGWSGYTF. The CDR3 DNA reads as TGTGCCAGCAGCTTAATGGTAGCGGGGTGGAGTGGCTACACCTTC.

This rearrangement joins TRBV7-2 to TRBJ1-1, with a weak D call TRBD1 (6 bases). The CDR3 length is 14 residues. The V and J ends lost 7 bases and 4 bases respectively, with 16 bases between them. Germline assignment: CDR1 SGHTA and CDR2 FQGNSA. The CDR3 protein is CASTPGGQATEAFF. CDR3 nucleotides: TGTGCCAGCACCCCGGGGGGACAAGCCACTGAAGCTTTCTTT.

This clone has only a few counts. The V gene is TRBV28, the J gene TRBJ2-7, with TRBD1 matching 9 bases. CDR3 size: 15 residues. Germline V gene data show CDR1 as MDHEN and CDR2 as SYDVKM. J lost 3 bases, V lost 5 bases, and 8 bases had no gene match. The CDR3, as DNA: TGTGCCAGCAGTCGCCGGGACAGGGCCCGCTACGAGCAGTACTTC. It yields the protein CASSRRDRARYEQYF. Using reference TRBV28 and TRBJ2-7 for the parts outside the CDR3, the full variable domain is DVKVTQSSRYLVKRTGEKVFLECVQDMDHENMFWYRQDPGLGLRLIYFSYDVKMKEKGDIPEGYSVSREKKERFSLILESASTNQTSMYLCASSRRDRARYEQYFGPGTRLTVT.

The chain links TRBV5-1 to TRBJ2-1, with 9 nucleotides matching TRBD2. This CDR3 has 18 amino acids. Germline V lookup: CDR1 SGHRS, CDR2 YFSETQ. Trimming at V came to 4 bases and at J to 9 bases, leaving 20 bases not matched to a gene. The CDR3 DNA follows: TGCGCCAGCAGCCGATTCTATTTCGAGGTAGCGGGAGTATCTGAGCAGTTCTTC. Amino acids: CASSRFYFEVAGVSEQFF.

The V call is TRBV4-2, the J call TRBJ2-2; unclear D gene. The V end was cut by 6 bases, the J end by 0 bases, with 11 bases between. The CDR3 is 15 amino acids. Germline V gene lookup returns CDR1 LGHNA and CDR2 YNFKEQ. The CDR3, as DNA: TGTGCCAGCAGTACTGTTGGTGCGAACACCGGGGAGCTGTTTTTT. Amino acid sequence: CASSTVGANTGELFF.

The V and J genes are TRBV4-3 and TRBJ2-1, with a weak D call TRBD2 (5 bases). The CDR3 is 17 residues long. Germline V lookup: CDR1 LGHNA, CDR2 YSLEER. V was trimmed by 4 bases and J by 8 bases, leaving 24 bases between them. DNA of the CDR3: TGCGCCAGCAGCCCCCCTCCCGTACGGGAAATCGTGGATGAGCAGTTCTTC. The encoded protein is CASSPPPVREIVDEQFF.

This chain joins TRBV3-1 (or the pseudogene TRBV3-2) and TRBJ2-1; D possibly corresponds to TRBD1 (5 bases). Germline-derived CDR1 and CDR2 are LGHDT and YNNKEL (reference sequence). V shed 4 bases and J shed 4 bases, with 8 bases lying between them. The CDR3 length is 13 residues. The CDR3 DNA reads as TGTGCCAGCAGCCCGACAGTTTACAATGAGCAGTTCTTC. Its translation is CASSPTVYNEQFF.

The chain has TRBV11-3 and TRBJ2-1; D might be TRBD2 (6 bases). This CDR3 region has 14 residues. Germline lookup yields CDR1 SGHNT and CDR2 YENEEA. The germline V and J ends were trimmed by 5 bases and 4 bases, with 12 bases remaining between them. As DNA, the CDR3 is TGTGCCAGCAGCACCGGAGGGGCTTACAATGAGCAGTTCTTC. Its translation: CASSTGGAYNEQFF. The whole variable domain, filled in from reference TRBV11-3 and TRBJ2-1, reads EAGVVQSPRYKIIEKKQPVAFWCNPISGHNTLYWYLQNLGQGPELLIRYENEEAVDDSQLPKDRFSAERLKGVDSTLKIQPAELGDSAVYLCASSTGGAYNEQFFGPGTRLTVL.

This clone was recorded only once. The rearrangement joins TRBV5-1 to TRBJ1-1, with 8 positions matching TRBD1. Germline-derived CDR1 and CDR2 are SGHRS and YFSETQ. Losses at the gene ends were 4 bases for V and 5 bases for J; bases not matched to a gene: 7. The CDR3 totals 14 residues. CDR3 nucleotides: TGCGCCAGCAGCCCGCAGGGGGCTGGGACTGAAGCTTTCTTT. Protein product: CASSPQGAGTEAFF.

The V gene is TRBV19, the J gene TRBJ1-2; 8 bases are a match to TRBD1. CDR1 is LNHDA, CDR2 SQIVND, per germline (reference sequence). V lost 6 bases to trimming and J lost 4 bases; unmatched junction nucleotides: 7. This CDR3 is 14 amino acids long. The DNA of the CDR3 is TGTGCCAGTAGCTCTTTACAGGGGGTCTATGGCTACACCTTC. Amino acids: CASSSLQGVYGYTF.

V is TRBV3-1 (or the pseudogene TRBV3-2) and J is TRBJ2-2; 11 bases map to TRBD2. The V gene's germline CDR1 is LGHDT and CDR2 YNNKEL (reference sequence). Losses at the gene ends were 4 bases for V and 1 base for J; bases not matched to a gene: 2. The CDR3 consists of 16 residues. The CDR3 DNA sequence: TGTGCCAGCAGCCTCGGGACTAGCGGGAACACCGGGGAGCTGTTTTTT. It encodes CASSLGTSGNTGELFF.

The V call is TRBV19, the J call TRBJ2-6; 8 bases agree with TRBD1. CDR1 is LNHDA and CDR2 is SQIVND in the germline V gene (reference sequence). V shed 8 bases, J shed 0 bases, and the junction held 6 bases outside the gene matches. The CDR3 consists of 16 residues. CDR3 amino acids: CASHRTGSSGANVLTF. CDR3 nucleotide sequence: TGTGCCAGTCACCGGACAGGGAGCTCTGGGGCCAACGTCCTGACTTTC. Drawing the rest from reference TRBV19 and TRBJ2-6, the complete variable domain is DGGITQSPKYLFRKEGQNVTLSCEQNLNHDAMYWYRQDPGQGLRLIYYSQIVNDFQKGDIAEGYSVSREKKESFPLTVTSAQKNPTAFYLCASHRTGSSGANVLTFGAGSRLTVL.